This TCR beta chain is from a study of CD8 T cells in ankylosing spondylitis. General study findings and limits: Ankylosing spondylitis blood appeared to carry a characteristic TCR beta motif of seven to nine highly homologous variants. Within matched ankylosing spondylitis synovial fluid, disease-linked clones were reportedly significantly enriched. Both synovial fluid and blood in reactive arthritis had previously been reported to carry some motif variants.

This clonotype was recorded many times. Its cognate antigen is unknown. The V gene's germline CDR1 is SGHRS and CDR2 YFSETQ. V lost 4 bases, J lost 0 bases, and 9 bases lay in between. The CDR3 contains 14 residues. Scientists made TCR beta libraries using quantitative 5'-RACE with molecular barcodes. Using its own MiXCR run on the 5' RACE reads, TCRdb lists one record per CDR3 protein. The table has about 130,000 distinct CDR3 sequences, 7% seen once. The sequence was obtained from a male donor with ankylosing spondylitis or in good health (not recorded which). Sequencing was carried out using blood, either unsorted or a sorted T cell fraction (not recorded which). This sequence joins TRBV5-1 and TRBJ2-3; D uncertain. The CDR3 bases are TGCGCCAGCAGCACCGACCATAGCACAGATACGCAGTATTTT. It yields the protein CASSTDHSTDTQYF.